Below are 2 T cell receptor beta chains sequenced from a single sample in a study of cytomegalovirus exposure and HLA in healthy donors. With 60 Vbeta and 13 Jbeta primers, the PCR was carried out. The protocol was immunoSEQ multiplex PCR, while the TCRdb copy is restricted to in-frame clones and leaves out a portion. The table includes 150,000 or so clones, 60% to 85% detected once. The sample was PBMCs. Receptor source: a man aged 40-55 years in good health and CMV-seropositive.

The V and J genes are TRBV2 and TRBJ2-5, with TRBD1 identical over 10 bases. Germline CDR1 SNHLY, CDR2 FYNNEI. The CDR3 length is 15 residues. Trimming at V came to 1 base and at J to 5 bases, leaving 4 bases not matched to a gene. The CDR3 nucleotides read TGTGCCAGCAGTGAAGAGGACAGGGGGTGGGAGACCCAGTACTTC. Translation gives CASSEEDRGWETQYF.

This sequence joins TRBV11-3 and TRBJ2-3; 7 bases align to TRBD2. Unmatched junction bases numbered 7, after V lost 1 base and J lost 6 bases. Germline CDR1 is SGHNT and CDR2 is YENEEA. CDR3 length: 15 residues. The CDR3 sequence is CASSLGASGRDTQYF. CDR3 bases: TGTGCCAGCAGCTTAGGGGCTAGCGGACGGGATACGCAGTATTTT.